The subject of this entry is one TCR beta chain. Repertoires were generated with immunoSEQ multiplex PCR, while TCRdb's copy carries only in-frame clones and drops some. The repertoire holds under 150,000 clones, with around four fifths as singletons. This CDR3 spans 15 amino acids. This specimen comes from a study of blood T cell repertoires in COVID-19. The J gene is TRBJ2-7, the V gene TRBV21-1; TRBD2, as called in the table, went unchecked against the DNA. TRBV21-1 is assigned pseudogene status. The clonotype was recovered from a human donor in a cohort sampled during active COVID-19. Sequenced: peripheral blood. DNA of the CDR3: TGTGCCTATACTTTGGGGGGGGCAAACTGTAGAGAGCAGTACTTC. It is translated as CAYTLGGANCREQYF.